Listed here are 28 T cell receptor beta chains from one sample, sequenced in a study of blood T cell repertoires in COVID-19. Here immunoSEQ multiplex PCR was the method, and the copy in TCRdb shows in-frame clones only, minus some. Among roughly 290,000 clones listed, around 87% were seen once. Sequencing was done on a sample of peripheral blood. The receptors were sampled from a woman aged 25 to 39 who had recovered from COVID-19.

The chain couples TRBV9 to TRBJ1-1; the match to TRBD1 covers 10 bases. The CDR3 length is 17 residues. V lost 4 bases and J lost 1; bases outside the gene matches: 10. The germline CDR1 and CDR2 sequences are SGDLS and YYNGEE. The CDR3: CASSSPEGTGENTEAFF. CDR3 sequence (DNA): TGTGCCAGCAGCTCGCCGGAAGGGACAGGGGAGAACACTGAAGCTTTCTTT.

V gene TRBV9 combines with J gene TRBJ2-2; D might be TRBD2 (5 bases). Germline lookup yields CDR1 SGDLS and CDR2 YYNGEE. V was clipped by 0 bases and J by 4 bases, with 7 bases between them. The CDR3 length is 14 residues. CDR3 protein: CASSVVASTGELFF. The CDR3 DNA is TGTGCCAGCAGCGTAGTAGCGTCCACCGGGGAGCTGTTTTTT.

On this clone itself: The germline gene is not matched at one end of the junction; a read error may be the cause. The V gene is TRBV12-3 or TRBV12-4, the J gene TRBJ2-5; perhaps TRBD2 as D (7 bases). There are 11 residues in the CDR3. The DNA for the CDR3 is TGTGCCAGCAGTTTAAGGGGGACTACCAACTTC. Encoded protein: CASSLRGTTNF.

V gene TRBV18 combines with J gene TRBJ1-4; D might be TRBD1 (6 bases). Germline CDR1 is KGHSH and CDR2 is LQKENI. CDR3 length: 14 residues. The germline V and J ends were trimmed by 3 bases and 7 bases, with 12 bases remaining between them. This CDR3 reads CASSPRGGGEKLFF. The CDR3 DNA sequence: TGTGCCAGCTCACCTCGGGGAGGGGGTGAAAAACTGTTTTTT.

This rearrangement joins TRBV5-6 to TRBJ1-2; possible D gene TRBD1, 6 bases. CDR3 length: 14 residues. Between the trimmed V and J ends, which lost 1 base and 4 bases, there was a span of 11 bases. CDR1 and CDR2 from the germline V gene are SGHDT and YYEEEE. The DNA of the CDR3 is TGTGCCAGCAGCTTGCAGGACAGTCCCTATGGCTACACCTTC. It codes for CASSLQDSPYGYTF.

This clone has a handful of counts. The chain combines TRBV10-3 with TRBJ1-2; the D is unclear. The CDR3 contains 13 residues. Trimming left V 3 bases short and J 3 bases short, with 8 bases between. From germline, CDR1 is ENHRY and CDR2 SYGVKD. The CDR3 protein is CAISESAYYGYTF. CDR3 DNA: TGTGCCATCAGTGAAAGCGCGTACTATGGCTACACCTTC.

The V gene is TRBV27, the J gene TRBJ2-2; possible D gene TRBD2, 6 bases. Trimming took off 9 bases at V and 8 bases at J, with 16 bases between the two ends. CDR1 is MNHEY, CDR2 SMNVEV, per germline (reference sequence). This CDR3 comprises 13 residues. The CDR3 sequence is CASSWRGSGELFF. CDR3 sequence (DNA): TGTGCCAGTTCTTGGAGGGGATCGGGGGAGCTGTTTTTT.

This chain links TRBV5-1 with TRBJ1-5, with D perhaps TRBD1 (5 bases). The ends were cut back, 0 bases at V and 3 bases at J, with 10 bases in the middle. CDR1 is SGHRS and CDR2 is YFSETQ in the germline V gene. The CDR3 is 15 residues long. The CDR3 DNA reads TGCGCCAGCAGCTTGGGTGACAGTAACAATCAGCCCCAGCATTTT. This gives the protein CASSLGDSNNQPQHF.

The V and J genes are TRBV27 and TRBJ1-5; D call uncertain. Germline values: CDR1 MNHEY, CDR2 SMNVEV (reference sequence). V was cut by 3 bases and J by 3 bases, with 9 bases left in between. The CDR3 spans 14 residues. The CDR3 here is CASSFEGDNQPQHF. For the CDR3, the DNA is TGTGCCAGCAGTTTCGAGGGAGACAATCAGCCCCAGCATTTT.

This clone was picked up a small number of times. The V call is TRBV7-9, the J call TRBJ1-2, with 10 bases fitting TRBD1. CDR1 is SEHNR, CDR2 FQNEAQ, per germline (reference sequence). Trimming took 5 bases from V and 0 from J; bases not matched to a gene: 9. The CDR3 length is 17 residues. CDR3 in amino acids: CASSRQGTGVPNYGYTF. The DNA for the CDR3 is TGTGCCAGCAGCCGCCAAGGGACAGGGGTTCCTAACTATGGCTACACCTTC. Based on the CDR3 plus reference TRBV7-9 and TRBJ1-2, the full variable domain is DTGVSQNPRHKITKRGQNVTFRCDPISEHNRLYWYRQTLGQGPEFLTYFQNEAQLEKSRLLSDRFSAERPKGSFSTLEIQRTEQGDSAMYLCASSRQGTGVPNYGYTFGSGTRLTVV.

The chain uses TRBV3-1 (or the pseudogene TRBV3-2) and TRBJ2-7, with 14 bases lining up with TRBD2. CDR1 and CDR2 (germline): LGHDT, YNNKEL (reference sequence). The CDR3 is made up of 17 amino acids. V was pared by 6 bases and J by 4 bases, with 11 bases of the junction left unmatched. The DNA of the CDR3 is TGTGCCAGCAGTCGCGGGACTAGCGGGAGCGGTGGTTACGAGCAGTACTTC. Protein: CASSRGTSGSGGYEQYF.

V usage is TRBV4-3 and J usage is TRBJ1-1; the D is unclear. Germline values: CDR1 LGHNA, CDR2 YSLEER. This CDR3 contains 14 residues. The germline V and J ends were trimmed by 0 bases and 1 base, with 6 bases remaining between them. CDR3 in amino acids: CASSQEWQNTEAFF. CDR3 coding DNA: TGCGCCAGCAGCCAAGAATGGCAGAACACTGAAGCTTTCTTT.

The chain has TRBV24-1 and TRBJ2-3; a possible D gene is TRBD1 (5 bases). There are 13 residues in the CDR3. Looked up from germline, CDR1 is KGHDR and CDR2 is SFDVKD. V dropped 4 bases and J dropped 6 bases, with 10 bases sitting between them. This CDR3 reads CATSEIQDDTQYF. The CDR3 DNA reads as TGTGCCACCAGTGAGATACAGGATGATACGCAGTATTTT.

This chain connects TRBV5-6 to TRBJ1-5, with D possibly matching TRBD1 (6 bases). The germline V and J ends were trimmed by 1 base and 6 bases, with 11 bases remaining between them. Germline V gives CDR1 SGHDT, CDR2 YYEEEE. CDR3 length equals 14 residues. The CDR3 DNA follows: TGTGCCAGCAGCTTGTGGGGGGGCGGTCAGCCCCAGCATTTT. This translates into CASSLWGGGQPQHF.

V usage is TRBV27 and J usage is TRBJ2-5; 7 positions agree with TRBD1. The CDR3 has 14 amino acids. Germline assignment: CDR1 MNHEY and CDR2 SMNVEV (reference sequence). Losses at the gene ends were 4 bases for V and 2 bases for J; bases not matched to a gene: 4. DNA of the CDR3: TGTGCCAGCAGTTCCTTGGGACAGCAAGAGACCCAGTACTTC. The encoded protein is CASSSLGQQETQYF.

Written as DNA, the CDR3 is TGCGCCAGCAGCCCGCTTCACCCGGGACAGGAGATTGTAGAGCAGTACTTC. This encodes CASSPLHPGQEIVEQYF. V is TRBV4-1 and J is TRBJ2-7; 8 nucleotides line up with TRBD1. The trim removed 4 bases at V and 7 bases at J, leaving 18 bases unmatched. The CDR3 is 17 amino acids. In germline, CDR1 is MGHRA, CDR2 YSYEKL.

The J gene is TRBJ2-7, the V gene TRBV9, with 9 nucleotides matching TRBD1. Germline V gene data show CDR1 as SGDLS and CDR2 as YYNGEE. The CDR3 consists of 14 residues. The junction had 7 bases not matched to a gene; V was cut back by 4 bases and J by 5 bases. This CDR3 is CASSRGQGDNEQYF. The CDR3 coding sequence is TGTGCCAGCAGCAGGGGACAGGGAGATAACGAGCAGTACTTC. The whole variable domain, remainder taken from reference TRBV9 and TRBJ2-7, is DSGVTQTPKHLITATGQRVTLRCSPRSGDLSVYWYQQSLDQGLQFLIQYYNGEERAKGNILERFSAQQFPDLHSELNLSSLELGDSALYFCASSRGQGDNEQYFGPGTRLTVT.

V and J are TRBV20-1 and TRBJ1-4, with unresolved D. Germline V lookup: CDR1 DFQATT, CDR2 SNEGSKA (reference sequence). The CDR3 spans 11 residues. Trimming left V 6 bases short and J 13 bases short, with 15 bases between. This CDR3 is CSAQTGSRLFF. In nucleotides, the CDR3 is TGCAGTGCCCAGACGGGGAGCAGACTGTTTTTT.

The chain has TRBV4-2 and TRBJ2-2; 7 bases fit TRBD2. Germline-derived CDR1 and CDR2 are LGHNA and YNFKEQ. This CDR3 contains 19 residues. V was pared by 4 bases and J by 0 bases, with 14 bases of the junction left unmatched. The CDR3 coding sequence is TGTGCCAGCAGCCCTGCGGACGGCGGGAGACCCCCGAACACCGGGGAGCTGTTTTTT. It codes for CASSPADGGRPPNTGELFF.

V and J are TRBV7-9 and TRBJ2-3, with TRBD2 identical over 8 bases. CDR3 length equals 15 residues. Per the germline V gene, CDR1 is SEHNR and CDR2 is FQNEAQ (reference sequence). V was pared by 1 base and J by 2 bases, with 2 bases of the junction left unmatched. The CDR3 here is CASSLVSGATDTQYF. Written as DNA, the CDR3 is TGTGCCAGCAGCTTAGTTAGCGGGGCCACAGATACGCAGTATTTT.

The V and J genes are TRBV5-1 and TRBJ1-2, with 7 nucleotides matching TRBD1. The V gene end was trimmed by 7 bases and the J gene end by 8 bases; junction bases not matched to a gene: 14. The CDR3 has 14 residues. Per the germline V gene, CDR1 is SGHRS and CDR2 is YFSETQ. The chain's CDR3 is CASGDSKGRGGYTF. In DNA, the CDR3 is TGCGCCAGCGGGGACAGCAAAGGCCGGGGGGGCTACACCTTC.

V gene TRBV5-4 combines with J gene TRBJ2-5; 12 positions agree with TRBD2. The CDR3 consists of 18 residues. J gave up 2 bases and V 4 bases, and 12 bases lay outside the gene matches. Germline assignment: CDR1 SGHNT and CDR2 YYREEE (reference sequence). CDR3 protein: CASSPPRGTSGLQETQYF. CDR3 bases: TGTGCCAGCAGCCCCCCCCGGGGGACTAGCGGGCTTCAAGAGACCCAGTACTTC.

This clone has a handful of counts. This sample also contains other DNA sequences that code for the same CDR3. The chain carries TRBV19 and TRBJ2-7; TRBD1 matches at 8 bases. V gave up 1 base and J gave up 3 bases; unmatched junction bases: 5. CDR1 is LNHDA and CDR2 is SQIVND in the germline V gene (reference sequence). The CDR3 length is 15 residues. The CDR3 reads CASSIGTGGFYEQYF. The DNA for the CDR3 is TGTGCCAGTAGTATAGGTACAGGGGGTTTCTACGAGCAGTACTTC.

A single count supports this clone. Other DNA variants within this sample encode the same CDR3. The rearrangement joins TRBV5-6 to TRBJ1-2, with a tentative D call TRBD1 (5 bases). V dropped 3 bases and J dropped 2 bases, with 8 bases sitting between them. CDR3 size: 13 residues. Germline V lookup: CDR1 SGHDT, CDR2 YYEEEE. This CDR3 reads CASSSTENYGYTF. CDR3 nucleotide sequence: TGTGCCAGCAGCTCGACAGAGAACTATGGCTACACCTTC.

This chain connects TRBV2 to TRBJ2-3; D is perhaps TRBD1 (5 bases). CDR3 length: 9 amino acids. In germline, CDR1 is SNHLY, CDR2 FYNNEI. The CDR3 DNA sequence: TGTGGGGGCGCAGATACGCAGTATTTT. Its protein product is CGGADTQYF.

The chain couples TRBV5-6 to TRBJ2-7, with 10 nucleotides matching TRBD1. V dropped 7 bases and J dropped 6; count of bases not matched to a gene: 10. Per the germline V gene, CDR1 is SGHDT and CDR2 is YYEEEE. CDR3 length: 14 residues. The CDR3 region is CASGWDRGRSEQYF. In nucleotides, the CDR3 is TGTGCCAGCGGTTGGGACAGGGGTCGGTCCGAGCAGTACTTC.

The chain carries TRBV19 and TRBJ2-1; the match to TRBD2 covers 7 bases. J was trimmed by 6 bases and V by 5 bases; bases with no gene match: 10. The CDR3 has 15 amino acids. The germline V gene has CDR1 LNHDA and CDR2 SQIVND (reference sequence). The chain's CDR3 is CASSPGLGTSNEQFF. CDR3 nucleotide sequence: TGTGCCAGTAGTCCTGGACTAGGTACAAGCAATGAGCAGTTCTTC.

The chain carries TRBV4-1 and TRBJ1-4, with a weak D call TRBD1 (5 bases). The CDR3 has 17 amino acids. V was pared by 1 base and J by 7 bases, with 19 bases between. The V gene's germline CDR1 is MGHRA and CDR2 YSYEKL. The CDR3 is CASSQVGATLLREKLFF. The CDR3 DNA follows: TGCGCCAGCAGCCAAGTTGGGGCCACCCTGCTCCGTGAAAAACTGTTTTTT.